These 19 T cell receptor beta chains share one sample of origin, sequenced in a study of T cells in Graves' hyperthyroidism and ophthalmopathy. Template material for amplifying TCR beta CDR3 regions consisted of RNA transcripts. The HTBI primer set was used in a first-round RT-PCR of the TCR CDR3. MiXCR, run by TCRdb on the multiplex PCR reads, gives a single entry per CDR3 protein. Among 350,000 to 400,000 distinct CDR3 sequences listed, approximately 13% were seen once. Sequences were obtained from blood. These receptor sequences come from an older woman with Graves' hyperthyroidism.

This clonotype was recorded many times. The chain couples TRBV10-3 to TRBJ2-7; D is perhaps TRBD2 (6 bases). The CDR3 consists of 15 residues. Trimming removed 1 base from V and 3 bases from J, with 13 bases in between. CDR1 and CDR2 from the germline V gene are ENHRY and SYGVKD. The CDR3 spells CAISEYGGTNYEQYF. Here the CDR3 DNA reads TGTGCCATCAGTGAGTACGGGGGAACCAACTACGAGCAGTACTTC.

At least ten counts were recorded for this clonotype. This sequence joins TRBV28 and TRBJ1-4; TRBD1 might be the D (5 bases). Trimming took 6 bases from V and 4 from J, leaving 9 bases between them. Germline V gene sequence: CDR1 MDHEN, CDR2 SYDVKM. CDR3 length: 13 residues. The CDR3 protein is CASRGRFNEKLFF. The CDR3 DNA is TGTGCCAGCAGGGGACGGTTTAATGAAAAACTGTTTTTT.

This clonotype has a handful of counts. A much larger clonotype is one base distant, so this may be a read error. The V and J genes are TRBV20-1 and TRBJ1-1; 11 bases are a match to TRBD1. In germline, CDR1 is DFQATT, CDR2 SNEGSKA (reference sequence). This CDR3 contains 15 residues. The junction had 6 bases not matched to a gene; V was cut back by 5 bases and J by 1 base. The CDR3 DNA is TGCAGTGCTTCTGGACAGGGGGCGAAGAACACTGAAGCTTTCTTT. Translated: CSASGQGAKNTEAFF.

This clonotype was recorded at least ten times. V is TRBV3-1 and J is TRBJ1-2; 9 bases agree with TRBD1. The CDR3 runs to 13 residues. V shed 4 bases, J shed 8 bases, and the junction held 5 bases outside the gene matches. Germline V gives CDR1 LGHDT, CDR2 YNNKEL (reference sequence). This CDR3 is CASSLWTGDGYTF. CDR3 in DNA: TGTGCCAGCAGCCTCTGGACAGGGGACGGCTACACCTTC.

The chain employs TRBV9 and TRBJ1-1; D is undetermined. Trimming shortened V by 3 bases and J by 5 bases, and 14 bases separated the two germline ends. This CDR3 comprises 14 residues. The germline V gene encodes CDR1 SGDLS and CDR2 YYNGEE. CDR3 sequence: CASSDGVGRTEAFF. Written as DNA, the CDR3 is TGTGCCAGCAGCGACGGGGTGGGGAGGACTGAAGCTTTCTTT. Full variable domain (missing parts from reference TRBV9 and TRBJ1-1): DSGVTQTPKHLITATGQRVTLRCSPRSGDLSVYWYQQSLDQGLQFLIQYYNGEERAKGNILERFSAQQFPDLHSELNLSSLELGDSALYFCASSDGVGRTEAFFGQGTRLTVV.

This clonotype was counted many times. The chain has TRBV11-3 and TRBJ1-2; D is undetermined. Germline CDR1 and CDR2: SGHNT and YENEEA. The CDR3 is 15 residues long. V lost 2 bases to trimming and J lost 3 bases, with 13 bases between them. CDR3 loop: CASSLSSGEDYGYTF. DNA of the CDR3: TGTGCCAGCAGCTTATCTTCCGGGGAGGACTATGGCTACACCTTC.

Many counts were recorded for this clonotype. The gene calls are TRBV5-4 and TRBJ2-1; D is uncertain. CDR1 is SGHNT, CDR2 YYREEE, per germline (reference sequence). Deletions cut 4 bases from V and 3 bases from J, with 11 bases between. The CDR3 runs 14 residues. DNA for the CDR3: TGTGCCAGCAGCCTGAGCCAGTTCTACAATGAGCAGTTCTTC. Its protein is CASSLSQFYNEQFF. Combining the CDR3 with reference TRBV5-4 and TRBJ2-1 gives the whole variable domain ETGVTQSPTHLIKTRGQQVTLRCSSQSGHNTVSWYQQALGQGPQFIFQYYREEENGRGNFPPRFSGLQFPNYSSELNVNALELDDSALYLCASSLSQFYNEQFFGPGTRLTVL.

The V gene is TRBV20-1, the J gene TRBJ1-5; a weak D match, TRBD1 (5 bases). The germline V and J ends were trimmed by 2 bases and 4 bases, with 9 bases remaining between them. The CDR3 extends over 13 amino acids. CDR1 DFQATT and CDR2 SNEGSKA come from the germline V gene (reference sequence). The DNA of the CDR3 is TGCAGTGCTAGAAGACAGAATAATCAGCCCCAGCATTTT. Protein product: CSARRQNNQPQHF.

This clonotype occurred a few times. The chain employs TRBV27 and TRBJ1-2, with no clear D. The length of the CDR3 is 12 residues. Germline V gene sequence: CDR1 MNHEY, CDR2 SMNVEV (reference sequence). Trimming stripped 0 bases from V and 7 bases from J, with 6 bases between. The CDR3 sequence is CASSLSVGGYTF. The DNA for the CDR3 is TGTGCCAGCAGTTTATCTGTGGGTGGCTACACCTTC.

In its sample, this clonotype was seen once. One junction end does not reproduce the germline sequence, and a read error may be involved. The chain couples TRBV27 to TRBJ2-1; TRBD1 aligns across 8 bases. This CDR3 contains 14 residues. The V gene's germline CDR1 is MNHEY and CDR2 SMNVEV (reference sequence). In DNA form, the CDR3 reads TGTGCCGGCAGTTTAGGGACAGGTCACAATGAGCAGTTCTTC. As protein: CAGSLGTGHNEQFF.

This clonotype has ten or more counts. The rearrangement links TRBV5-1 to TRBJ2-4, with a possible D match to TRBD2 (5 bases). CDR3 size: 16 residues. The germline CDR1 and CDR2 sequences are SGHRS and YFSETQ. Deletions cut 0 bases from V and 6 bases from J, with 16 bases between. Written as DNA, the CDR3 is TGCGCCAGCAGCTTGGGATTCGGCAACCGGGGAAACATTCAGTACTTC. Protein sequence: CASSLGFGNRGNIQYF.

This clonotype was recorded at least ten times. V usage is TRBV7-2 and J usage is TRBJ2-1; TRBD2 aligns across 7 bases. Germline CDR1 reads SGHTA; CDR2 reads FQGNSA. V lost 6 bases, J lost 3 bases, and 8 bases stayed unmatched. The CDR3 runs 15 residues. The CDR3 nucleotides are TGTGCCAGCAGTCGTACGGGACTAATCTACAATGAGCAGTTCTTC. As protein: CASSRTGLIYNEQFF.

This clonotype came up a few times. The chain uses TRBV5-4 and TRBJ1-1; 9 bases match TRBD1. Germline-derived CDR1 and CDR2 are SGHNT and YYREEE (reference sequence). V lost 4 bases to trimming and J lost 0 bases; unmatched junction nucleotides: 4. This CDR3 is built from 15 residues. The CDR3 DNA reads as TGTGCCAGCAGCCCGACAGGGGGGATGAACACTGAAGCTTTCTTT. Residues: CASSPTGGMNTEAFF.

This clonotype was found many times. The V call is TRBV7-9, the J call TRBJ2-4, with D uncertain. The CDR3 covers 17 residues. Germline V gives CDR1 SEHNR, CDR2 FQNEAQ (reference sequence). V was pared by 0 bases and J by 0 bases, with 12 bases between. CDR3 DNA sequence: TGTGCCAGCAGCTTAGCAAGGGCAACCAAAGCCAAAAACATTCAGTACTTC. Its protein product is CASSLARATKAKNIQYF.

This clonotype is classed as medium-sized. The rearrangement uses TRBV2 and TRBJ1-5, with a weak D call TRBD1 (6 bases). The germline V gene encodes CDR1 SNHLY and CDR2 FYNNEI. V was clipped by 1 base and J by 5 bases, with 15 bases between them. The CDR3 loop spans 16 amino acids. In DNA, the CDR3 is TGTGCCAGCAGTGAAGGAGGCCAGGGGAACGATCAGCCCCAGCATTTT. Its protein product is CASSEGGQGNDQPQHF.

This clonotype was seen at least ten times. The V and J genes are TRBV2 and TRBJ2-2; 12 bases match TRBD2. The CDR3 is 15 residues long. With V trimmed by 4 bases and J by 7 bases, 4 bases remained unmatched. CDR1 and CDR2 from the germline V gene are SNHLY and FYNNEI. The chain's CDR3 is CASSGLAGDVGELFF. The CDR3 bases are TGTGCCAGCAGTGGACTAGCGGGAGATGTCGGGGAGCTGTTTTTT.

There are many counts of this clonotype. The chain links TRBV24-1 to TRBJ2-3; D may be TRBD1 (5 bases). V shed 2 bases and J shed 0 bases, with 11 bases lying between them. The CDR3 spans 16 residues. CDR1 is KGHDR and CDR2 is SFDVKD in the germline V gene. The CDR3 loop reads CATSDWGGSSTDTQYF. CDR3 coding DNA: TGTGCCACCAGTGATTGGGGCGGATCTAGCACAGATACGCAGTATTTT.

This clonotype was observed at least ten times. This chain links TRBV12-3 or TRBV12-4 with TRBJ1-2, with a possible D match to TRBD1 (5 bases). Trimming left V 3 bases short and J 7 bases short, with 15 bases between. The CDR3 totals 14 residues. CDR3 DNA sequence: TGTGCCAGCAGTTTGAGGGGTTCCTTCCCTGGCTACACCTTC. Translated: CASSLRGSFPGYTF.

The gene calls are TRBV5-1 and TRBJ2-5; D might be TRBD2 (6 bases). With 0 bases removed from V and 1 base from J, the gap between germline ends came to 16 bases. The germline CDR1 and CDR2 sequences are SGHRS and YFSETQ. The CDR3 is 17 amino acids. Written as DNA, the CDR3 is TGCGCCAGCAGCTTGGAGGGCGGGACGACCCTCCAAGAGACCCAGTACTTC. This translates into CASSLEGGTTLQETQYF. Drawing the rest from reference TRBV5-1 and TRBJ2-5, the complete variable domain is KAGVTQTPRYLIKTRGQQVTLSCSPISGHRSVSWYQQTPGQGLQFLFEYFSETQRNKGNFPGRFSGRQFSNSRSEMNVSTLELGDSALYLCASSLEGGTTLQETQYFGPGTRLLVL.